These 3 T cell receptor beta chains originate from one sample sequenced in a study of blood T cells in healthy people across ages. For the second PCR, which ran for 7 to 11 cycles, a sample-barcoded 5' primer and a J-beta primer mix were used. TCRdb reprocessed the 5' RACE reads with MiXCR, giving one entry per CDR3 protein. This table has about 800,000 distinct CDR3 sequences, 25% appearing once. These same data were also listed under a study on T cells of mothers and their children.

The sequencing input was blood. Receptor source: a boy aged 5-17 years in good health.

The V and J genes are TRBV2 and TRBJ2-6; D is ambiguous. This CDR3 has 14 amino acids. Germline V lookup: CDR1 SNHLY, CDR2 FYNNEI. With 3 bases removed from V and 3 bases from J, the gap between germline ends came to 6 bases. The CDR3 here is CASSDAIGANVLTF. DNA of the CDR3: TGTGCCAGCAGTGATGCTATTGGGGCCAACGTCCTGACTTTC.

Here the CDR3 reads CSARVAVQRGVPDTQYF. The CDR3 DNA sequence: TGCAGTGCTAGAGTCGCGGTTCAGCGGGGGGTACCAGATACGCAGTATTTT. V gene TRBV20-1 combines with J gene TRBJ2-3; 9 bases match TRBD2. The CDR3 runs 17 residues. With 1 base clipped from V and 4 bases from J, the junction kept 12 bases outside the gene matches. Germline V gene lookup returns CDR1 DFQATT and CDR2 SNEGSKA (reference sequence).

This chain links TRBV7-2 with TRBJ2-3; 8 bases are a match to TRBD2. This CDR3 spans 15 amino acids. Germline V CDR1 and CDR2: SGHTA, FQGNSA. Trimming at V came to 6 bases and at J to 4 bases, leaving 9 bases not matched to a gene. The chain's CDR3 is CASRKDSGSADTQYF. In DNA form, the CDR3 reads TGTGCCAGCAGGAAGGACAGCGGGAGTGCAGATACGCAGTATTTT. Together with reference TRBV7-2 and TRBJ2-3, the CDR3 gives the full variable domain: GAGVSQSPSNKVTEKGKDVELRCDPISGHTALYWYRQSLGQGLEFLIYFQGNSAPDKSGLPSDRFSAERTGGSVSTLTIQRTQQEDSAVYLCASRKDSGSADTQYFGPGTRLTVL.